This TCR beta chain originates from a study of shared clonotypes between healthy human individuals. On the study more broadly: There were three CD4 naive, three CD4 memory, two CD8 naive and one CD8 memory plates per donor.

Study-level results: Incompleteness in sorted-subset sequencing, despite large depth, was shown by rarefaction.

About this clone: The antigen remains unidentified.

Genomic DNA of each subset was evenly split across several immunoSEQ plates. The data were produced by immunoSEQ multiplex PCR, yet TCRdb's version contains in-frame clones alone and is incomplete. The data hold about 2.4 million clones, with 90% to 95% observed a single time. After removal of 3 bases from V and 3 bases from J, the junction contained 7 bases not matched to a gene. Germline loops: CDR1 LNHDA, CDR2 SQIVND (reference sequence). The CDR3 contains 16 residues. Investigators divided CD4+ cells into CD45RA+ naive and CD45RA-negative memory subsets. The sample was naive CD4+ T cells from PBMCs. Subset: CD45RA+ positively selected. The V and J genes are TRBV19 and TRBJ2-3, with 9 positions matching TRBD2. This TCR was sampled from a man aged 18 to 30 in good health. Some clones in this sample may be carry-over from other donors' samples. DNA of the CDR3: TGTGCCAGTAGTATCAATCCGGGACTAGCAACAGATACGCAGTATTTT. Translated, it gives CASSINPGLATDTQYF.